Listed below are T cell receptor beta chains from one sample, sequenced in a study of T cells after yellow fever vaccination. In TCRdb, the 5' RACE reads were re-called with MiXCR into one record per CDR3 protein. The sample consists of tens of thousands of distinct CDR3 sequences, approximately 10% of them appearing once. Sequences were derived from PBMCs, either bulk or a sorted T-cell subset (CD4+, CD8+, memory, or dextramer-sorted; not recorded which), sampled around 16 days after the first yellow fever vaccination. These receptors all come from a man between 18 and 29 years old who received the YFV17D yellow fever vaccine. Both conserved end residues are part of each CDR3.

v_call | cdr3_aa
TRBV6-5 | CASSYSNKGDQPQHF
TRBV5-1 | CASTVDRADGYTF
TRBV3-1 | CASSQVSVRGSTEAFF
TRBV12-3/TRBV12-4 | CASRTGGDYGYTF
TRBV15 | CATRRRAGVETQYF
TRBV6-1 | CASSPGPGRTDTQYF
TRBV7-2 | CASSLFDQPQHF
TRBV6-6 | CASMRADEQYF
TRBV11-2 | CASSLPGYNEQFF
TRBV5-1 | CASSLSQGLSGANVLTF
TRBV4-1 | CASRSGFTEAFF
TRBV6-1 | CASSSQGALGNEQFF
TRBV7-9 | CASSYPTDRGVEAFF
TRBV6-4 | CASSEGSLYNEQFF
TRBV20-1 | CSARISENTGELFF